These 27 T cell receptor beta chains share one sample of origin, sequenced in a study of T-cell reconstitution after alpha-beta-depleted transplantation in children. Unique molecular identifiers were incorporated during preparation of the TCRbeta library. TCRdb ran MiXCR on the PCR reads and lists one entry per CDR3 protein. The sample consists of roughly 490,000 distinct CDR3 sequences, about 10% of them appearing once. Here the sequenced sample was PBMCs, mostly from graft donor cells, taken 180 days after TCRalphabeta/CD19-depleted stem cell transplant. The receptors originated from a female patient between 2 and 15 years old who had a stem cell transplant for aplastic anemia, so the T cells may come from the graft donor.

The sample holds a few counts of this clonotype. The V call is TRBV6-2 or TRBV6-3, the J call TRBJ2-7; D not resolved. The CDR3 sequence is 13 residues long. V was pared by 2 bases and J by 2 bases, with 7 bases between. Germline V gene sequence: CDR1 MNHEY, CDR2 SVGEGT. CDR3 region: CASSYATPYEQYV. The CDR3 DNA reads as TGTGCCAGCAGTTACGCGACCCCCTACGAGCAGTACGTC.

A few counts support this clonotype. This sequence joins TRBV27 and TRBJ2-1, with TRBD2 matching 8 bases. The CDR3 length is 15 residues. V gave up 7 bases and J gave up 4 bases; unmatched junction bases: 9. Germline CDR1 MNHEY, CDR2 SMNVEV (reference sequence). The DNA for the CDR3 is TGTGCCAGCACTACGTCGGCGGGAGGATACAATGAGCAGTTCTTC. Its translation is CASTTSAGGYNEQFF.

The chain uses TRBV2 and TRBJ1-2, with no clear D. The CDR3 sequence is 9 residues long. The V end lost 9 bases, the J end lost 8 bases, and 7 bases lay between the germline ends. Germline CDR1 is SNHLY and CDR2 is FYNNEI. CDR3 coding DNA: TGTGCCAGACCGGGAGGCTACACCTTC. This translates into CARPGGYTF.

V and J are TRBV7-6 and TRBJ2-5, with D possibly being TRBD2 (5 bases). This CDR3 is built from 14 residues. V lost 1 base and J lost 6, with 12 bases in between. Germline loops: CDR1 SGHVS, CDR2 FNYEAQ. The CDR3 sequence is CASSLGPRVQTQYF. The CDR3 DNA is TGTGCCAGCAGCTTAGGTCCGAGGGTACAGACCCAGTACTTC.

The chain couples TRBV2 to TRBJ2-7; D perhaps matches TRBD1 (6 bases). CDR3 length: 13 amino acids. CDR1 is SNHLY, CDR2 FYNNEI, per germline. Trimming left V 6 bases short and J 3 bases short, with 12 bases between. CDR3: CASRDRMDYEQYV. CDR3 nucleotides: TGTGCCAGCAGGGACAGAATGGACTACGAGCAGTACGTC.

The V call is TRBV28, the J call TRBJ1-4, with D possibly TRBD1 on 5 matching bases. The CDR3 loop spans 14 amino acids. Germline V CDR1 and CDR2: MDHEN, SYDVKM. V was clipped by 2 bases and J by 4 bases, with 8 bases between them. CDR3 nucleotides: TGTGCCAGCAGTTTAGGGGGGATTAATGAAAAACTGTTTTTT. Protein: CASSLGGINEKLFF.

V usage is TRBV7-3 and J usage is TRBJ2-2, with D perhaps being TRBD1 or TRBD2 (5 bases each). CDR1 is SGHTA and CDR2 is FQGTGA in the germline V gene. V was shortened by 1 base and J by 4 bases, with 10 bases between the two germline ends. CDR3 length equals 15 residues. CDR3 residues: CASSLRGSATGELFF. CDR3 DNA: TGTGCCAGCAGCTTAAGGGGGTCGGCCACCGGGGAGCTGTTTTTT.

The chain is built from TRBV12-3 or TRBV12-4 and TRBJ2-5; D call uncertain. This CDR3 spans 13 amino acids. Trimming removed 4 bases from V and 2 bases from J, with 8 bases in between. CDR3 sequence: CASSSHIQETQYF. The DNA of the CDR3 is TGTGCCAGCAGTTCGCATATACAAGAGACCCAGTACTTC.

The sample holds a few counts of this clonotype. The J gene is TRBJ2-2, the V gene TRBV3-1, with unresolved D. CDR3 length: 11 residues. Germline CDR1 reads LGHDT; CDR2 reads YNNKEL (reference sequence). With 8 bases removed from V and 5 bases from J, the gap between germline ends came to 6 bases. CDR3 loop: CASAHTGELFF. The CDR3 coding sequence is TGTGCCAGCGCTCATACCGGGGAGCTGTTTTTT.

This clonotype was seen a handful of times. The V call is TRBV4-3, the J call TRBJ2-5, with 8 bases fitting TRBD2. After removal of 0 bases from V and 3 bases from J, the junction contained 9 bases not matched to a gene. The CDR3 loop spans 17 amino acids. The germline CDR1 and CDR2 sequences are LGHNA and YSLEER. The CDR3 spells CASSQEVLHSGKETQYF. The CDR3 bases are TGCGCCAGCAGCCAAGAGGTTTTACATAGCGGGAAAGAGACCCAGTACTTC.

This clonotype appeared a few times. The rearrangement links TRBV6-1 to TRBJ1-3; 8 nucleotides line up with TRBD1. CDR1 and CDR2 (germline): MNHNS, SASEGT. The J segment lost 4 bases and the V segment lost 5 bases, leaving 7 bases of the junction unmatched. The CDR3 spans 15 residues. The CDR3 loop is CASSKGQGKGNTIYF. CDR3 nucleotide sequence: TGTGCCAGCAGTAAAGGACAGGGAAAAGGAAACACCATATATTTT.

This clonotype was picked up a small number of times. J is TRBJ2-2 and V is TRBV9; D gene ambiguous. Germline lookup yields CDR1 SGDLS and CDR2 YYNGEE. V shed 3 bases and J shed 5 bases, with 11 bases lying between them. This CDR3 spans 14 amino acids. CDR3: CASSASSRTGELFF. The CDR3 coding sequence is TGTGCCAGCAGCGCATCGAGTAGGACCGGGGAGCTGTTTTTT.

V and J are TRBV14 and TRBJ2-7; D is tentatively TRBD1 or TRBD2 (5 bases each). Germline V gene data show CDR1 as SGHDN and CDR2 as FVKESK. This CDR3 region has 16 residues. V gave up 0 bases and J gave up 7 bases, with 19 bases separating them. The CDR3 bases are TGTGCCAGCAGCCAAGATATCGGGGCTAGTCCTTGGGAGCAGTACTTC. It translates to CASSQDIGASPWEQYF.

This clonotype was counted only a few times. V and J are TRBV7-6 and TRBJ2-3, with D perhaps given as TRBD1 or TRBD2 (5 bases each). The V gene lost 2 bases and the J gene lost 2 bases, with 14 bases spanning the gap. Germline values: CDR1 SGHVS, CDR2 FNYEAQ. This CDR3 has 16 amino acids. The CDR3 protein is CASSLRGAPLTDTQYF. The CDR3 nucleotides are TGTGCCAGCAGCTTACGGGGCGCTCCCCTCACAGATACGCAGTATTTT.

The CDR3 loop reads CASSQDFYTEAFF. CDR3 in DNA: TGTGCCAGCAGCCAAGATTTTTACACTGAAGCTTTCTTT. This chain uses TRBV3-1 with TRBJ1-1, with D hard to call. Germline lookup yields CDR1 LGHDT and CDR2 YNNKEL (reference sequence). This CDR3 contains 13 residues. Between the trimmed V and J ends, which lost 0 bases and 3 bases, there was a span of 5 bases.

This clonotype came up many times. The chain uses TRBV7-9 and TRBJ2-1; no firm D call. Germline values: CDR1 SEHNR, CDR2 FQNEAQ (reference sequence). The CDR3 length is 14 residues. V was cut by 3 bases and J by 2 bases, with 8 bases left in between. The CDR3 DNA is TGTGCCAGCAGCTTCGGCGGACCCTACAATGAGCAGTTCTTC. Translated, it gives CASSFGGPYNEQFF.

This clonotype has more than one count but fewer than ten. The chain recombines TRBV7-2 with TRBJ2-7; D unclear. The CDR3 consists of 13 residues. Germline CDR1 SGHTA, CDR2 FQGNSA. Deletions cut 3 bases from V and 1 base from J, with 7 bases between. The CDR3 loop is CASSLAKSYEQYV. The CDR3 bases are TGTGCCAGCAGCTTGGCTAAGTCCTACGAGCAGTACGTC.

The CDR3 DNA reads as TGCAGCGTGGGGACAGGGCTACGTCAGCCCCAGCATTTT. Translation gives CSVGTGLRQPQHF. The chain couples TRBV29-1 to TRBJ1-5, with TRBD1 matching over 9 bases. The junction had 6 bases not matched to a gene; V was cut back by 6 bases and J by 6 bases. Germline V gene data show CDR1 as SQVTM and CDR2 as ANQGSEA. This CDR3 is 13 amino acids long. Filled out from reference TRBV29-1 and TRBJ1-5, the complete variable domain reads SAVISQKPSRDICQRGTSLTIQCQVDSQVTMMFWYRQQPGQSLTLIATANQGSEATYESGFVIDKFPISRPNLTFSTLTVSNMSPEDSSIYLCSVGTGLRQPQHFGDGTRLSIL.

This clonotype was recorded at least ten times. V and J are TRBV30 and TRBJ2-2; D gene uncertain. Trimming cost V 7 bases and J 0 bases, with 12 bases left between them. Germline lookup yields CDR1 GTSNPN and CDR2 SVGIG (reference sequence). The CDR3 contains 14 residues. The CDR3 nucleotides read TGTGCCTCGGCGAGGTTCGCGAACACCGGGGAGCTGTTTTTT. Translation: CASARFANTGELFF.

The rearrangement joins TRBV7-2 to TRBJ2-2; TRBD2 aligns across 9 bases. Germline V gene sequence: CDR1 SGHTA, CDR2 FQGNSA. With 3 bases clipped from V and 4 bases from J, the junction kept 6 bases outside the gene matches. This CDR3 contains 16 residues. Written as DNA, the CDR3 is TGTGCCAGCAGCTTGGTTAGCGGGAGCACCACCGGGGAGCTGTTTTTT. This gives the protein CASSLVSGSTTGELFF.

The chain has TRBV6-2 or TRBV6-3 and TRBJ2-1, with a possible D match to TRBD2 (5 bases). The CDR3 spans 12 residues. Germline V gene data show CDR1 as MNHEY and CDR2 as SVGEGT. Trimming pared 4 bases from V and 8 bases from J, leaving 9 bases between. The CDR3 sequence: CASSSRVDEQFF. CDR3 coding DNA: TGTGCCAGCAGTTCGCGGGTCGATGAGCAGTTCTTC.

This clonotype was found a few times. The chain joins TRBV4-3 to TRBJ2-5, with D uncertain. CDR1 is LGHNA and CDR2 is YSLEER in the germline V gene. V lost 0 bases to trimming and J lost 0 bases, with 5 bases between them. The CDR3 covers 14 residues. CDR3 loop: CASSQEADQETQYF. The CDR3 DNA is TGCGCCAGCAGCCAAGAGGCAGACCAAGAGACCCAGTACTTC.

The chain joins TRBV5-6 to TRBJ1-1; D is ambiguous. The V and J ends lost 2 bases and 0 bases respectively, with 8 bases between them. The V gene's germline CDR1 is SGHDT and CDR2 YYEEEE. The CDR3 runs to 14 residues. The CDR3 bases are TGTGCCAGCAGCTTTAGCAGTATGAACACTGAAGCTTTCTTT. This encodes CASSFSSMNTEAFF. The full variable domain, rest sourced from reference TRBV5-6 and TRBJ1-1, is DAGVTQSPTHLIKTRGQQVTLRCSPKSGHDTVSWYQQALGQGPQFIFQYYEEEERQRGNFPDRFSGHQFPNYSSELNVNALLLGDSALYLCASSFSSMNTEAFFGQGTRLTVV.

In its sample, this clonotype was seen a few times. V usage is TRBV15 and J usage is TRBJ2-6, with unresolved D. This CDR3 spans 15 amino acids. Germline CDR1 is LNHNV and CDR2 is YYDKDF (reference sequence). V was cut by 8 bases and J by 0 bases, with 11 bases left in between. CDR3 residues: CATSDRSSGANVLTF. CDR3 coding DNA: TGTGCCACCTCGGACCGGAGCTCTGGGGCCAACGTCCTGACTTTC.

The chain is built from TRBV6-1 and TRBJ1-5; 9 positions agree with TRBD1. Trimming took 4 bases from V and 5 from J; bases not matched to a gene: 15. This CDR3 has 18 amino acids. CDR1 is MNHNS and CDR2 is SASEGT in the germline V gene. CDR3 coding DNA: TGTGCCAGCAGTGGTTTCCGACAGGACAGGGGAAACGATCAGCCCCAGCATTTT. Protein: CASSGFRQDRGNDQPQHF.

This clonotype was seen repeatedly, ten times or more. The CDR3 bases are TGTGCCAGCAGTCTAGTTCGGGGGAATCAGCCCCAGCATTTT. Encoded protein: CASSLVRGNQPQHF. The rearrangement joins TRBV28 to TRBJ1-5, with D tentatively TRBD1 (5 bases). Trimming removed 5 bases from V and 4 bases from J, with 12 bases in between. The CDR3 is made up of 14 amino acids. Germline lookup yields CDR1 MDHEN and CDR2 SYDVKM.

This clonotype occurred a few times. The chain employs TRBV4-2 and TRBJ1-1; possibly TRBD1 for D (5 bases). This CDR3 comprises 14 residues. The germline CDR1 and CDR2 sequences are LGHNA and YNFKEQ. Trimming took off 0 bases at V and 8 bases at J, with 13 bases between the two ends. The CDR3 sequence: CASSQDGTGQEAFF. The CDR3 nucleotides are TGTGCCAGCAGCCAAGATGGGACCGGACAAGAAGCTTTCTTT.